These T cell receptor beta chains were read from a single sample in a study of chemoradiotherapy in HPV16-positive cancers. TCRdb's copy holds only in-frame clones and misses some; the assay was immunoSEQ multiplex PCR. The repertoire holds several thousand clones, approximately 79% seen once, with around 10% in the top ten. This specimen was taken from a patient who underwent chemoradiotherapy. These receptors were obtained from a human donor with HPV-associated anogenital cancer. CDR3s include the opening cysteine and the closing phenylalanine or tryptophan. Each record gives: D gene, V gene, J gene, clone size, CDR3 protein, CDR3 DNA. The D gene is left open where the match is weak. Clone size is stated in some rows and not others, as once, few, many or a class when expanded.

NA	TRBV28	TRBJ2-7	NA	CASTPHRSHEQYF	TGTGCCAGCACCCCTCATCGGAGCCACGAGCAGTACTTC
NA	TRBV2	TRBJ2-2	NA	CASSELQTSTGELFF	TGTGCCAGCAGTGAATTACAGACATCCACCGGGGAGCTGTTTTTT
NA	TRBV5-1	TRBJ2-1	NA	CASSYGSQHNEQFF	TGCGCCAGCAGCTACGGGAGCCAACACAATGAGCAGTTCTTC
NA	TRBV19	TRBJ2-2	medium-sized	CASSPAGRELVGELFF	TGTGCCAGTAGCCCCGCAGGACGGGAGTTGGTCGGGGAGCTGTTTTTT
TRBD2	TRBV7-3	TRBJ2-2	few	CASRSVTSGRIGELFF	TGTGCCAGCAGATCGGTGACTAGCGGGAGAATCGGGGAGCTGTTTTTT
NA	TRBV4-1	TRBJ2-4	NA	CASSRVREAPAKNIQYF	TGCGCCAGCAGCCGCGTGAGGGAGGCCCCAGCCAAAAACATTCAGTACTTC
NA	TRBV28	TRBJ1-1	NA	CASSDTGEAFF	TGTGCCAGCAGTGATACAGGGGAAGCTTTCTTT
TRBD2	TRBV7-8	TRBJ2-7	few	CASRDEREINEQYF	TGTGCCAGCAGAGACGAGCGGGAGATTAACGAGCAGTACTTC
NA	TRBV18	TRBJ2-1	NA	CASSPSRRMRGPSYNEQFF	TGTGCCAGCTCACCATCTAGGCGAATGCGCGGGCCATCCTACAATGAGCAGTTCTTC
NA	TRBV19	TRBJ2-3	NA	CASSNQPYVDTQYF	TGTGCCAGTAGTAATCAACCATACGTAGATACGCAGTATTTT
NA	TRBV4-1	TRBJ2-6	NA	CASSQEIQEGGANVLTF	TGCGCCAGCAGCCAAGAGATACAGGAAGGTGGGGCCAACGTCCTGACTTTC
NA	TRBV28	TRBJ2-2	NA	CASRPPPGWDTGELFF	TGTGCCAGCAGACCGCCCCCAGGGTGGGACACCGGGGAGCTGTTTTTT
NA	TRBV6-1	TRBJ2-1	NA	CASSGGLVLTNEQFF	TGTGCCAGCAGTGGTGGGCTAGTCCTTACAAATGAGCAGTTCTTC
TRBD2	TRBV11-1	TRBJ2-1	NA	CASSLRLAGALANEQFF	TGTGCCAGCAGCCTACGACTAGCGGGTGCCTTGGCTAATGAGCAGTTCTTC
TRBD2	TRBV7-9	TRBJ2-7	NA	CASSYGTSGIYEQYF	TGTGCCAGCAGCTATGGGACTAGCGGGATCTACGAGCAGTACTTC
TRBD2	TRBV27	TRBJ2-2	NA	CASSFLGLAGSGELFF	TGTGCCAGCAGTTTCTTGGGACTAGCGGGATCCGGGGAGCTGTTTTTT
NA	TRBV7-2	TRBJ2-1	few	CASSLARGNEQFF	TGTGCCAGCAGCTTAGCGCGAGGGAATGAGCAGTTCTTC
NA	TRBV6-5	TRBJ1-1	NA	CASNDGGSTEAFF	TGTGCCAGCAACGACGGGGGGAGCACTGAAGCTTTCTTT
NA	TRBV4-3	TRBJ2-2	NA	CASSQDWNTGELFF	TGCGCCAGCAGCCAAGATTGGAACACCGGGGAGCTGTTTTTT
NA	TRBV9	TRBJ1-1	NA	CASSVGADPRNTEAFF	TGTGCCAGCAGCGTGGGGGCAGACCCACGAAACACTGAAGCTTTCTTT
TRBD2	TRBV11-2	TRBJ2-5	NA	CASSSWEGTQETQYF	TGTGCCAGCAGCTCGTGGGAGGGAACGCAAGAGACCCAGTACTTC
TRBD1	TRBV28	TRBJ2-7	NA	CASRDPTGGIYEQYF	TGTGCCAGCAGGGACCCGACAGGGGGCATCTACGAGCAGTACTTC
TRBD1	TRBV10-3	TRBJ2-1	NA	CAISPGTGGINEQFF	TGTGCCATCAGTCCGGGGACAGGGGGCATAAATGAGCAGTTCTTC
TRBD1	TRBV6-5	TRBJ2-7	few	CASSFQGAVSYEQYF	TGTGCCAGCAGCTTCCAGGGGGCCGTCTCCTACGAGCAGTACTTC
TRBD2	TRBV2	TRBJ2-5	NA	CASRFGTSAHLKETQYF	TGTGCCAGCAGATTCGGGACTAGCGCCCACCTAAAAGAGACCCAGTACTTC
TRBD2	TRBV5-1	TRBJ2-5	NA	CASSFKHPDPGGETQYF	TGCGCCAGCAGCTTTAAGCACCCCGACCCCGGGGGGGAGACCCAGTACTTC
NA	TRBV19	TRBJ1-3	NA	CASSFRVPGNTIYF	TGTGCCAGTAGTTTCAGGGTTCCTGGAAACACCATATATTTT
TRBD1	TRBV6-1	TRBJ2-3	NA	CASDRDSTDTQYF	TGTGCCAGCGACAGGGATAGTACAGATACGCAGTATTTT
TRBD2	TRBV29-1	TRBJ2-1	NA	CSARPHRSASGGNEQFF	TGCAGCGCCCGGCCTCACAGATCTGCTAGCGGCGGGAATGAGCAGTTCTTC
NA	TRBV4-1	TRBJ2-3	NA	CASSQRFEWTVGATDTQYF	TGCGCCAGCAGCCAAAGGTTCGAGTGGACGGTGGGGGCCACAGATACGCAGTATTTT
TRBD1	TRBV9	TRBJ2-1	NA	CASSVATGGFNEQFF	TGTGCCAGCAGCGTAGCGACAGGGGGCTTCAATGAGCAGTTCTTC
TRBD2	TRBV28	TRBJ2-2	few	CASSSPGLAGVVELFF	TGTGCCAGCAGTTCACCGGGACTAGCGGGAGTAGTGGAGCTGTTTTTT
NA	TRBV7-9	TRBJ1-4	NA	CASSNSATNEKLFF	TGTGCCAGCAGTAACAGTGCAACTAATGAAAAACTGTTTTTT
TRBD2	TRBV28	TRBJ2-1	NA	CASSFVAGVPEQFF	TGTGCCAGCAGTTTCGTAGCGGGAGTCCCTGAGCAGTTCTTC
NA	TRBV28	TRBJ2-1	NA	CASSPRDINEQFF	TGTGCCAGCAGCCCCCGGGACATCAATGAGCAGTTCTTC
TRBD2	TRBV15	TRBJ2-7	once	CATSREGLAINEQYF	TGTGCCACCAGCAGAGAAGGACTAGCGATCAACGAGCAGTACTTC
TRBD2	TRBV7-9	TRBJ2-2	NA	CASRPSGTNTGELFF	TGTGCCAGCAGGCCTAGCGGGACGAACACCGGGGAGCTGTTTTTT